A selection of T cell receptor beta chains follows, all from one sample in a study of radiotherapy plus CTLA-4 blockade in lung cancer. Generated by immunoSEQ multiplex PCR, the TCRdb table keeps only in-frame clones and is missing some. The table has 75,000 to 100,000 clones, 82% seen once. This sample comprised peripheral blood, obtained from a patient treated with radiotherapy plus ipilimumab. The receptors stem from a human donor with non-small cell lung cancer who had a partial response to radiotherapy plus ipilimumab. The CDR3 runs from the conserved cysteine through the conserved F or W. A D gene is named only where the DNA matches it firmly. A row's size may be missing; if present it is once, few, many or a size class.

d_call	v_call	j_call	clone_size	cdr3_aa	cdr3_nt
TRBD1	TRBV4-1	TRBJ1-4	-	CASSHGTGALKLFF	TGCGCCAGCAGCCATGGGACAGGGGCCCTAAAACTGTTTTTT
TRBD2	TRBV4-2	TRBJ2-5	-	CASSQEGLLAGVGETQYF	TGTGCCAGCAGCCAAGAAGGGTTGCTAGCGGGAGTAGGGGAGACCCAGTACTTC
-	TRBV7-2	TRBJ2-4	-	CASSPQVTKNIQYF	TGTGCCAGCAGCCCACAGGTGACCAAAAACATTCAGTACTTC
-	TRBV15	TRBJ2-1	-	CATSGVAGSNEQFF	TGTGCCACCTCCGGGGTGGCGGGTAGCAATGAGCAGTTCTTC
-	TRBV28	TRBJ2-5	-	CASSPGQYRKETQYF	TGTGCCAGCAGTCCGGGTCAGTACCGTAAAGAGACCCAGTACTTC
-	TRBV6-1	TRBJ1-2	-	CASTRNRDNYGYTF	TGTGCCAGCACCCGTAACAGGGACAACTATGGCTACACCTTC
TRBD2	TRBV28	TRBJ2-7	-	CASRTSSGRPGEQYF	TGTGCCAGCAGAACCTCTAGCGGGAGACCCGGCGAGCAGTACTTC
-	TRBV7-9	TRBJ2-6	-	CASSADRFSGANVLTF	TGTGCCAGCAGCGCAGACAGGTTCTCTGGGGCCAACGTCCTGACTTTC
TRBD1	TRBV30	TRBJ1-6	-	CASTGGYSPLHF	TGTGCCTCGACAGGGGGCTACTCACCCCTCCACTTT
TRBD2	TRBV9	TRBJ2-2	few	CASSVAGVSTGELFF	TGTGCCAGCAGCGTGGCGGGAGTGAGCACCGGGGAGCTGTTTTTT
-	TRBV28	TRBJ2-5	-	CASSSGGGLQETQYF	TGTGCCAGCAGTTCCGGAGGAGGGCTCCAAGAGACCCAGTACTTC
-	TRBV28	TRBJ1-1	-	CASSSPLNTEAFF	TGTGCCAGCAGTTCCCCATTGAACACTGAAGCTTTCTTT
-	TRBV5-6	TRBJ2-7	-	CASSLFSSYEQYF	TGTGCCAGCAGCTTGTTTAGTTCCTACGAGCAGTACTTC
-	TRBV7-7	TRBJ2-2	-	CASSLVNGGELFF	TGTGCCAGCAGCTTAGTTAACGGCGGGGAGCTGTTTTTT
-	TRBV11-2	TRBJ2-7	-	CASSLTAHEQYF	TGTGCCAGCAGCTTAACAGCCCACGAGCAGTACTTC
TRBD2	TRBV5-1	TRBJ2-7	once	CASSWGGIRVGEQYF	TGCGCCAGCAGCTGGGGGGGGATTCGAGTAGGCGAGCAGTACTTC
-	TRBV14	TRBJ2-6	-	CASSLSGANVLTF	TGTGCCAGCAGCCTAAGCGGGGCCAACGTCCTGACTTTC
-	TRBV7-2	TRBJ2-1	-	CASSPVYEQFF	TGTGCCAGCAGCCCCGTCTATGAGCAGTTCTTC
TRBD2	TRBV7-3	TRBJ2-5	-	CASSLRLAGEQETQYF	TGTGCCAGCAGCTTGAGACTAGCGGGAGAACAAGAGACCCAGTACTTC
TRBD1	TRBV11-3	TRBJ2-2	-	CASSQGQGRAGELFF	TGTGCCAGCAGCCAGGGACAGGGGCGGGCCGGGGAGCTGTTTTTT